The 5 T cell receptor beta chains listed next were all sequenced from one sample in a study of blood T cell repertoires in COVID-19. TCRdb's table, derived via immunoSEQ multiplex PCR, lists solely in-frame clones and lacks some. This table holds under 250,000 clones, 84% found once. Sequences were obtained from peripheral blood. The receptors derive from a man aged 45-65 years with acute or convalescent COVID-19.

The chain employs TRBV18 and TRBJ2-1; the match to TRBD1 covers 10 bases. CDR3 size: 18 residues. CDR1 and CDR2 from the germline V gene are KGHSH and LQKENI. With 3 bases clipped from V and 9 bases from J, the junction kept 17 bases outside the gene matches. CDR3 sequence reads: CASSPPGTGASKGGEQFF. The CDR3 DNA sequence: TGTGCCAGCTCACCCCCCGGGACAGGGGCGTCTAAGGGGGGTGAGCAGTTCTTC. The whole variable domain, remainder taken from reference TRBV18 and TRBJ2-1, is NAGVMQNPRHLVRRRGQEARLRCSPMKGHSHVYWYRQLPEEGLKFMVYLQKENIIDESGMPKERFSAEFPKEGPSILRIQQVVRGDSAAYFCASSPPGTGASKGGEQFFGPGTRLTVL.

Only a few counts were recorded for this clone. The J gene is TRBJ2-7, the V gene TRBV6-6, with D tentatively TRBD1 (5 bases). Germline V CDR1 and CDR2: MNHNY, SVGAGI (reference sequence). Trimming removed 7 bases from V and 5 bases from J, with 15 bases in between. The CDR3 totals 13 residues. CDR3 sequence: CASKVKGINEQYF. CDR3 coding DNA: TGTGCCAGCAAGGTGAAGGGGATCAACGAGCAGTACTTC.

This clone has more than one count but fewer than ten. The CDR3 sequence is CAWKDRIGGYTF. In nucleotides, the CDR3 is TGTGCCTGGAAGGACAGGATCGGGGGCTACACCTTC. The chain joins TRBV30 to TRBJ1-2; TRBD1 matches at 7 bases. This CDR3 contains 12 residues. V shed 4 bases, J shed 8 bases, and the junction held 7 bases outside the gene matches. Germline V gene data show CDR1 as GTSNPN and CDR2 as SVGIG (reference sequence).

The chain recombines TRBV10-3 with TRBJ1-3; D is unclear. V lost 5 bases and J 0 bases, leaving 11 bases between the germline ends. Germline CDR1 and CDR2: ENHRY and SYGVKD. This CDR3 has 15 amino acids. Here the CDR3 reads CAISSDIASGNTIYF. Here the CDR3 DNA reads TGTGCCATCAGTTCAGACATCGCCTCTGGAAACACCATATATTTT.

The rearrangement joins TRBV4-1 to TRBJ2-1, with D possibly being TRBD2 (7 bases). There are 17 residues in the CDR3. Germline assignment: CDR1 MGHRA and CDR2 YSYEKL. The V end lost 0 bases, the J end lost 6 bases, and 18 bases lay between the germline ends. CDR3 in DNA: TGCGCCAGCAGCCAAGAGAGGAGCAGCGGGACATTCAATGAGCAGTTCTTC. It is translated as CASSQERSSGTFNEQFF.